The T cell receptor beta chain under discussion was sequenced for a study of cytomegalovirus exposure and HLA in healthy donors. About the research overall: A subsequent analysis stated that the 100 to 150 validation repertoires were run on the same platform as the 550 to 750 first-cohort repertoires. Study-wide results and limits: In vitro data verified three CMV-associated chains as specific for CMV antigens.

CDR1 and CDR2 from the germline V gene are LGHNA and YNFKEQ. J was trimmed by 1 base and V by 0 bases; bases with no gene match: 11. The CDR3 spans 20 residues. Details on this clone: Its antigen is undetermined.

Measured with immunoSEQ multiplex PCR; TCRdb has only the in-frame clones, and not every one. Of under 140,000 clones in the sample, approximately 88% are singletons; the top ten hold about 1.5%. The clonotype was recovered from a woman aged 25 to 45 in good health and CMV-seropositive. Sequenced material: PBMCs. The chain has TRBV4-2 and TRBJ2-2; 10 bases map to TRBD2. DNA of the CDR3: TGTGCCAGCAGCCAAGATAAAACTAGCGGGATGTCATGGAACACCGGGGAGCTGTTTTTT. Translation: CASSQDKTSGMSWNTGELFF.